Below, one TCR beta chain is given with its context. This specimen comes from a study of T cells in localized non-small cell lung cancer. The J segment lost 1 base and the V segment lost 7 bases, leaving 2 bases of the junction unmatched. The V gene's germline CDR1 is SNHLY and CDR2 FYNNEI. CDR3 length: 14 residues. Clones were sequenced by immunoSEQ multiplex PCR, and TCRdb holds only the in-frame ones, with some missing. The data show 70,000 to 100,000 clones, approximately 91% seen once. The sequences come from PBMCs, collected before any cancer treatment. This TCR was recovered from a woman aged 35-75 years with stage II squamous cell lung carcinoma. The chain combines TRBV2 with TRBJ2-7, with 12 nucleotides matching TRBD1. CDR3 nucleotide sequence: TGTGCCAGCATGGGACAGGGGGCATCCTACGAGCAGTACTTC. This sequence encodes CASMGQGASYEQYF.